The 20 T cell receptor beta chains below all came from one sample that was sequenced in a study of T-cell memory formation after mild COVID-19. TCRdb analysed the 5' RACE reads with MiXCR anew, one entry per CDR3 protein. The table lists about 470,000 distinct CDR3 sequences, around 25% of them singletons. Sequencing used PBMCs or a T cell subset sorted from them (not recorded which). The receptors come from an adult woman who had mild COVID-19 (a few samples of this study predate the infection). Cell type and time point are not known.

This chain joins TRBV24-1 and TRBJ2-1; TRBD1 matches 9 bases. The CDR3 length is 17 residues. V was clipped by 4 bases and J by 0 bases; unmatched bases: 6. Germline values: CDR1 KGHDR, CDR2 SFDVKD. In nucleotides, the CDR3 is TGTGCCACCAGTGACTCGGACAGGGGAAGCTCCTACAATGAGCAGTTCTTC. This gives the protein CATSDSDRGSSYNEQFF.

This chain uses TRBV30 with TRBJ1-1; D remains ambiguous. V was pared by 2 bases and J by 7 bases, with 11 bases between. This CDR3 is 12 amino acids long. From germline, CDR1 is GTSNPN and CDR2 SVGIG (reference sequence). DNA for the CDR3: TGTGCCTGGAGTCACAGCCGAGGTGAAGCTTTCTTT. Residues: CAWSHSRGEAFF.

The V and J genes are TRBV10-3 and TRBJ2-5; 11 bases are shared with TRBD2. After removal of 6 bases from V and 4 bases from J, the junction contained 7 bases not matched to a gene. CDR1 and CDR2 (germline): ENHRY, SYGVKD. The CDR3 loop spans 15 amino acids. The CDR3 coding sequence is TGTGCCATCAGCCTAGCGGGAGGTATGGGAGAGACCCAGTACTTC. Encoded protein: CAISLAGGMGETQYF.

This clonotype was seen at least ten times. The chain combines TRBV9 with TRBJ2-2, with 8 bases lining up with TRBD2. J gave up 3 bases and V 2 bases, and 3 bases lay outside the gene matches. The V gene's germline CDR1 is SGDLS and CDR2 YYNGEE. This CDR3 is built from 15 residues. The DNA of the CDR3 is TGTGCCAGCAGCGTTAGCGGGAAAGACACCGGGGAGCTGTTTTTT. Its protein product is CASSVSGKDTGELFF.

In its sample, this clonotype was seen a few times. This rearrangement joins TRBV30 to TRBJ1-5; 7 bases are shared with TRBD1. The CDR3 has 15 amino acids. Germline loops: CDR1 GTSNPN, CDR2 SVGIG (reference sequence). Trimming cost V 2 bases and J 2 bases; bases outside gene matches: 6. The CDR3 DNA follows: TGTGCCTGGAGTTTGGCAGGGGGACGCAATCAGCCCCAGCATTTT. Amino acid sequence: CAWSLAGGRNQPQHF.

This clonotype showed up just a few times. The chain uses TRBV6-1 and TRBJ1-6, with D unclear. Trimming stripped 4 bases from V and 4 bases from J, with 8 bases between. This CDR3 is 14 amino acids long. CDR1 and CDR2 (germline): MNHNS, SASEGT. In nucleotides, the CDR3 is TGTGCCAGCAGTGGGACTGTATATAATTCACCCCTCCACTTT. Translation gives CASSGTVYNSPLHF.

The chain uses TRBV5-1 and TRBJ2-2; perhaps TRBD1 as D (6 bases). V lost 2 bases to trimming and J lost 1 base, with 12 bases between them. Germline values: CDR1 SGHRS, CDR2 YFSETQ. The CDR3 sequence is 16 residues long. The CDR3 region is CASSFAGGMNTGELFF. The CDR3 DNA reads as TGCGCCAGCAGCTTCGCTGGGGGCATGAACACCGGGGAGCTGTTTTTT.

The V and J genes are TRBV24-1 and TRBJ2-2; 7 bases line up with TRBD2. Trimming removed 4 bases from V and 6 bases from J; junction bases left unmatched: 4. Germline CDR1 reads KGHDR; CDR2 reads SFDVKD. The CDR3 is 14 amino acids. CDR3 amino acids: CATSDGLVAGELFF. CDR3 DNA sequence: TGTGCCACCAGTGACGGACTAGTTGCCGGGGAGCTGTTTTTT.

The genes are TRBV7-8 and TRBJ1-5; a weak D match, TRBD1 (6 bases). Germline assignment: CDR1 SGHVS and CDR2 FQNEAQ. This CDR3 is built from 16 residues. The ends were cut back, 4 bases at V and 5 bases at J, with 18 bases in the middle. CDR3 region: CASSSTARGGDQPQHF. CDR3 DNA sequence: TGTGCCAGCAGCTCTACAGCCAGGGGAGGGGATCAGCCCCAGCATTTT.

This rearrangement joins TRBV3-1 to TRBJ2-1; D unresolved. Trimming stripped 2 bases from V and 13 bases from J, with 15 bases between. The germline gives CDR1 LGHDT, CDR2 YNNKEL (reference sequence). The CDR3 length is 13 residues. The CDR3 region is CASSQSGPTSQFF. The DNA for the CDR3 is TGTGCCAGCAGCCAATCGGGTCCCACGTCCCAGTTCTTC.

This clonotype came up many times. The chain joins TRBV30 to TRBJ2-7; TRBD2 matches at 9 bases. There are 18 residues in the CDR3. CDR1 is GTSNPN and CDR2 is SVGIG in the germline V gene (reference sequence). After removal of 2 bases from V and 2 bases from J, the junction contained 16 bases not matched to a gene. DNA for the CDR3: TGTGCCTGGAGTCGATCCCGGACTATAGCGGGGGTCCCCTACGAGCAGTACTTC. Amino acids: CAWSRSRTIAGVPYEQYF.

CDR3 DNA sequence: TGTGCCAGCATCCAGACAGGCCCTACCTACGAGCAGTACTTC. This gives the protein CASIQTGPTYEQYF. V gene TRBV21-1 combines with J gene TRBJ2-7; the table's D gene call, TRBD1, was not cross checked with the DNA. TRBV21-1 counts as a pseudogene. The CDR3 runs to 14 residues.

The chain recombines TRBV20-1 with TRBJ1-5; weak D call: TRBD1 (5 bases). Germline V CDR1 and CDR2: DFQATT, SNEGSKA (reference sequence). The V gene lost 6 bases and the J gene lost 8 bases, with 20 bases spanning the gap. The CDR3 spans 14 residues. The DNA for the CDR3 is TGCAGTGCCGACGAGGGGCAGGGTGCTAAGCCCCAGCATTTT. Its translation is CSADEGQGAKPQHF.

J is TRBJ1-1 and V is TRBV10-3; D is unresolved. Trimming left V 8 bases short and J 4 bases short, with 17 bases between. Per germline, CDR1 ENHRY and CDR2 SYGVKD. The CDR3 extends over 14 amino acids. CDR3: CAISRTGMGTEAFF. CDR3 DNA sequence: TGTGCCATCTCAAGGACGGGAATGGGCACTGAAGCTTTCTTT.

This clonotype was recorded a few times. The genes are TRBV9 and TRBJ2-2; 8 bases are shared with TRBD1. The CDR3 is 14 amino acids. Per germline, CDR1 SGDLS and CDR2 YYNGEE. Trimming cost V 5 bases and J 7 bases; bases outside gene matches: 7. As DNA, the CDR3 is TGTGCCAGCAGGGAGACAGGGGCTAGCGGGGAGCTGTTTTTT. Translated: CASRETGASGELFF.

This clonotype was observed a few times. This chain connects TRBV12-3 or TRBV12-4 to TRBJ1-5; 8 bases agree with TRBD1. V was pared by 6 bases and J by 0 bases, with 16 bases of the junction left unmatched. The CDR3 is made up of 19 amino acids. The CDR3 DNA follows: TGTGCCAGCAGCCCTGAGCGGGACAGGCTCGGATTTAGCAATCAGCCCCAGCATTTT. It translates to CASSPERDRLGFSNQPQHF.

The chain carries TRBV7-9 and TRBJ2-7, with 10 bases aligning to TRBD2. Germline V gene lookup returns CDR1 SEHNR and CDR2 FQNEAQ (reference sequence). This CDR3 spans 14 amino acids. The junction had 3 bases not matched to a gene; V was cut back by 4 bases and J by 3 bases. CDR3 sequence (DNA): TGTGCCAGCAGCTCAAGGACTAGCGGCTACGAGCAGTACTTC. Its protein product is CASSSRTSGYEQYF.

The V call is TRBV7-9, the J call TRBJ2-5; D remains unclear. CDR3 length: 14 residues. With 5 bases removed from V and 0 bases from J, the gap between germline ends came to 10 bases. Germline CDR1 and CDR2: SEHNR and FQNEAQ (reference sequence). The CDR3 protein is CASSLDLYQETQYF. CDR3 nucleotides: TGTGCCAGCAGCCTGGACCTATACCAAGAGACCCAGTACTTC.

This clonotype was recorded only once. The CDR3 nucleotides are TGTGCCAGCAGCTTGAGGCAGGCAGCTAATCAGCCCCAGCATTTT. Translating gives CASSLRQAANQPQHF. V is TRBV5-6 and J is TRBJ1-5; D unclear. Trimming cost V 1 base and J 4 bases, with 12 bases left between them. The germline gives CDR1 SGHDT, CDR2 YYEEEE. The CDR3 is 15 residues long.

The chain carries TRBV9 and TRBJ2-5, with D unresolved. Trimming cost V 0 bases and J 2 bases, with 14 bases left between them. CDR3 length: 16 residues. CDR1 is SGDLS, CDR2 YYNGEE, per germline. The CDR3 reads CASSVEDPGAQETQYF. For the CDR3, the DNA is TGTGCCAGCAGCGTAGAGGACCCCGGAGCTCAAGAGACCCAGTACTTC. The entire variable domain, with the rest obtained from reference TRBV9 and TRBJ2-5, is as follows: DSGVTQTPKHLITATGQRVTLRCSPRSGDLSVYWYQQSLDQGLQFLIQYYNGEERAKGNILERFSAQQFPDLHSELNLSSLELGDSALYFCASSVEDPGAQETQYFGPGTRLLVL.